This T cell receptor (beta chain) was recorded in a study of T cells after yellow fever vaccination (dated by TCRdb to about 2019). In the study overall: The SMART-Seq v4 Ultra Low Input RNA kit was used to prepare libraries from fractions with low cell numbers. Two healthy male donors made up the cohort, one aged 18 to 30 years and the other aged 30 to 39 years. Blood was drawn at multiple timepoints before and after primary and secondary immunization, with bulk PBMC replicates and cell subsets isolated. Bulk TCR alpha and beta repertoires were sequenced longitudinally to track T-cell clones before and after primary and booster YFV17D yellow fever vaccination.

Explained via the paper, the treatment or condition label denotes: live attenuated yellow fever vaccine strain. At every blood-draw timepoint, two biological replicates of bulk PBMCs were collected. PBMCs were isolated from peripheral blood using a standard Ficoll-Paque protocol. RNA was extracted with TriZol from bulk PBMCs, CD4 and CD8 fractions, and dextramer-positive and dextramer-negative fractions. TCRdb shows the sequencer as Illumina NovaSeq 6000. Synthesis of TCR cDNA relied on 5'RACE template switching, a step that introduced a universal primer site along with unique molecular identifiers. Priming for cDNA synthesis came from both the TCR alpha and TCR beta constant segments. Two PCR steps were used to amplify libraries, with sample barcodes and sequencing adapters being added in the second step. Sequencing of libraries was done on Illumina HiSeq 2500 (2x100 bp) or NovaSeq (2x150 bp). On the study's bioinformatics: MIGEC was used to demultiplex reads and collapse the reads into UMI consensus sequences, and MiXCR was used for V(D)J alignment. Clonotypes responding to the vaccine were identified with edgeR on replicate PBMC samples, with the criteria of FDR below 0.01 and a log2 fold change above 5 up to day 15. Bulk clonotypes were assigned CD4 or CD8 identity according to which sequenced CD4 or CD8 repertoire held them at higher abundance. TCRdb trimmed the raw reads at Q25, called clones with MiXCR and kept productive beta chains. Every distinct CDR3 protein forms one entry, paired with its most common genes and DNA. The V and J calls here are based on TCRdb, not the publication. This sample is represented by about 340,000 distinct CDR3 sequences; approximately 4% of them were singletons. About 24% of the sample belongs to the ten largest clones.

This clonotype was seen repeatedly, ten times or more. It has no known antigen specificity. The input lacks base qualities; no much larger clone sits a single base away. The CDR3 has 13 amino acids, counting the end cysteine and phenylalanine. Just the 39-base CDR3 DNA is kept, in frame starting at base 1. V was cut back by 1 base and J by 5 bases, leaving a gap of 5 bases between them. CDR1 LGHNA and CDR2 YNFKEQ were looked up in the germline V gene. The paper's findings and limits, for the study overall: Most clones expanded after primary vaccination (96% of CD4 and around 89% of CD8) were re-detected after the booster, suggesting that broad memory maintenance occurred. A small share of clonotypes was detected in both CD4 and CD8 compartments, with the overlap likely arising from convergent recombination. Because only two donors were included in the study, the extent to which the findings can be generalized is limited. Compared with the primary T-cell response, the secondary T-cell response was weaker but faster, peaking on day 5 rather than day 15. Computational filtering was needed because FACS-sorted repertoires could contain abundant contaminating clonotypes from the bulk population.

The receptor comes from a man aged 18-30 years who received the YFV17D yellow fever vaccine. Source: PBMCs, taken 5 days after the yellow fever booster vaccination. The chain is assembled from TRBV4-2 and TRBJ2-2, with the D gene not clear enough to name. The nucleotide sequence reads TGTGCCAGCAGCCAAGCCACAACCGGGGAGCTGTTTTTT. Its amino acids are CASSQATTGELFF.